The 19 T cell receptor beta chains reported below all come from one sample, sequenced in a study of cytomegalovirus exposure and HLA in healthy donors. The primer mix had 60 Vbeta and 13 Jbeta primers. Produced via immunoSEQ multiplex PCR; TCRdb's table is partial and in-frame only. The sample holds under 150,000 clones; 70% to 80% are singletons and the top ten take around 3.1%. The sample comprised PBMCs. These receptor sequences come from a female donor in good health and CMV-seronegative.

The rearrangement joins TRBV28 to TRBJ2-1; the D gene is possibly TRBD1 (5 bases). The CDR3 length is 14 residues. Germline CDR1 MDHEN, CDR2 SYDVKM. The ends were cut back, 7 bases at V and 6 bases at J, with 16 bases in the middle. The CDR3: CASIRSGSPNEQFF. The CDR3 nucleotides are TGTGCCAGCATTAGGTCAGGGTCCCCCAATGAGCAGTTCTTC.

This chain connects TRBV2 to TRBJ2-3; unclear D gene. CDR3 size: 14 residues. In germline, CDR1 is SNHLY, CDR2 FYNNEI. Trimming removed 5 bases from V and 0 bases from J, with 9 bases in between. The CDR3 sequence: CASSQETSTDTQYF. In DNA form, the CDR3 reads TGTGCCAGCAGTCAAGAAACTAGCACAGATACGCAGTATTTT.

This clone was counted once. The chain is built from TRBV5-6 and TRBJ2-5; the D gene is possibly TRBD2 (5 bases). Germline V CDR1 and CDR2: SGHDT, YYEEEE. The CDR3 loop spans 14 amino acids. V shed 4 bases and J shed 0 bases, with 10 bases lying between them. This CDR3 is CASSLGGYQETQYF. Here the CDR3 DNA reads TGTGCCAGCAGCCTCGGAGGATACCAAGAGACCCAGTACTTC.

This chain links TRBV14 with TRBJ1-1, with TRBD1 as a possible D gene (6 bases). V was trimmed by 4 bases and J by 3 bases, leaving 12 bases between them. The CDR3 length is 14 residues. The germline CDR1 and CDR2 sequences are SGHDN and FVKESK. The CDR3 spells CASSRATGHTEAFF. The CDR3 DNA reads as TGTGCCAGCAGCCGCGCGACAGGTCACACTGAAGCTTTCTTT.

V is TRBV7-9 and J is TRBJ2-7, with D possibly TRBD1 on 6 matching bases. Looked up from germline, CDR1 is SEHNR and CDR2 is FQNEAQ (reference sequence). This CDR3 contains 12 residues. V was trimmed by 5 bases and J by 7 bases, leaving 12 bases between them. This chain's CDR3 is CASSRAGAEQYF. In DNA form, the CDR3 reads TGTGCCAGCAGCCGCGCAGGGGCGGAGCAGTACTTC.

Details on this clone: Relative to the germline gene, one junction end is altered; a read error may explain this. The CDR3 protein is CASSDYNNGELFF. CDR3 DNA sequence: TGTGCCAGCAGCGACTACAACAACGGGGAGCTGTTTTTT. This chain connects TRBV7-2 to TRBJ2-2; possible D gene TRBD2, 5 bases. CDR1 is SGHTA and CDR2 is FQGNSA in the germline V gene. The CDR3 length is 13 residues.

The V call is TRBV5-5, the J call TRBJ1-1, with 7 bases that match TRBD1. The CDR3 consists of 13 residues. The V gene's germline CDR1 is SGHKS and CDR2 YYEKEE (reference sequence). With 2 bases clipped from V and 4 bases from J, the junction kept 2 bases outside the gene matches. CDR3 bases: TGTGCCAGCAGCTTCTCAGGGGGCACTGAAGCTTTCTTT. It yields the protein CASSFSGGTEAFF.

V gene TRBV6-6 combines with J gene TRBJ2-6; TRBD1 matches at 7 bases. The germline V gene has CDR1 MNHNY and CDR2 SVGAGI (reference sequence). The CDR3 runs to 16 residues. The J segment lost 0 bases and the V segment lost 5 bases, leaving 4 bases of the junction unmatched. The CDR3 bases are TGTGCCAGCAGTACCGGGACAGCCTCTGGGGCCAACGTCCTGACTTTC. Translating gives CASSTGTASGANVLTF.

The chain is built from TRBV7-2 and TRBJ1-2, with 7 bases fitting TRBD1. The J segment lost 2 bases and the V segment lost 5 bases, leaving 2 bases of the junction unmatched. The CDR3 spans 13 residues. Looked up from germline, CDR1 is SGHTA and CDR2 is FQGNSA. CDR3 region: CASSQGVNYGYTF. The CDR3 DNA is TGTGCCAGCAGCCAGGGGGTGAACTATGGCTACACCTTC.

The chain is built from TRBV5-6 and TRBJ2-7, with a tentative D call TRBD2 (6 bases). Deletions cut 4 bases from V and 5 bases from J, with 16 bases between. This CDR3 contains 14 residues. Germline V gives CDR1 SGHDT, CDR2 YYEEEE. CDR3 nucleotides: TGTGCCAGCAGCCCGGGACTCGTTCGTAACGAGCAGTACTTC. Its protein product is CASSPGLVRNEQYF.

The rearrangement links TRBV2 to TRBJ2-2; 8 bases agree with TRBD2. From germline, CDR1 is SNHLY and CDR2 FYNNEI. The CDR3 runs to 17 residues. V dropped 4 bases and J dropped 7; count of bases not matched to a gene: 14. CDR3 residues: CASSGIRRTGTSGELFF. The CDR3 nucleotides read TGTGCCAGCAGTGGGATTCGGCGCACCGGGACTAGCGGGGAGCTGTTTTTT.

V is TRBV7-2 and J is TRBJ1-1; no firm D call. This CDR3 comprises 15 residues. Per the germline V gene, CDR1 is SGHTA and CDR2 is FQGNSA. Trimming pared 1 base from V and 5 bases from J, leaving 14 bases between. The CDR3 bases are TGTGCCAGCAGCTTAGGGCCTGGGGAGAGGACTGAAGCTTTCTTT. Residues: CASSLGPGERTEAFF. The complete variable domain, with remaining parts taken from reference TRBV7-2 and TRBJ1-1, reads GAGVSQSPSNKVTEKGKDVELRCDPISGHTALYWYRQSLGQGLEFLIYFQGNSAPDKSGLPSDRFSAERTGGSVSTLTIQRTQQEDSAVYLCASSLGPGERTEAFFGQGTRLTVV.

The chain links TRBV7-9 to TRBJ1-2, with D possibly TRBD1 on 6 matching bases. Looked up from germline, CDR1 is SEHNR and CDR2 is FQNEAQ (reference sequence). CDR3 size: 15 residues. V lost 1 base to trimming and J lost 4 bases, with 13 bases between them. The CDR3, as DNA: TGTGCCAGCAGCTTAGTTGGGGGCCCAGCCTATGGCTACACCTTC. Translation: CASSLVGGPAYGYTF.

The V gene is TRBV30, the J gene TRBJ2-5, with 8 nucleotides matching TRBD1. CDR3 length equals 14 residues. CDR1 is GTSNPN and CDR2 is SVGIG in the germline V gene (reference sequence). V shed 5 bases and J 5 bases; nucleotides not matched to a gene: 10. Written as DNA, the CDR3 is TGTGCCTGGGGCACGACAGGGGCTCTGGAGACCCAGTACTTC. It yields the protein CAWGTTGALETQYF.

The V gene is TRBV7-2, the J gene TRBJ1-4, with a tentative D call TRBD1 (5 bases). V shed 5 bases and J shed 6 bases, with 19 bases lying between them. There are 16 residues in the CDR3. Germline CDR1 SGHTA, CDR2 FQGNSA. The CDR3 nucleotides read TGTGCCAGCAGCCCGCCAACAACCCTCAGGGATGAAAAACTGTTTTTT. It yields the protein CASSPPTTLRDEKLFF.

The chain uses TRBV7-8 and TRBJ2-7, with D possibly TRBD1 on 5 matching bases. From germline, CDR1 is SGHVS and CDR2 FQNEAQ. V was cut by 1 base and J by 1 base, with 8 bases left in between. This CDR3 spans 14 amino acids. As DNA, the CDR3 is TGTGCCAGCAGCTTAGTTTCAGGGTCCTACGAGCAGTACTTC. Residues: CASSLVSGSYEQYF.

The chain has TRBV5-1 and TRBJ2-5; the D gene is possibly TRBD1 (6 bases). Trimming cost V 0 bases and J 1 base, with 7 bases left between them. The germline V gene encodes CDR1 SGHRS and CDR2 YFSETQ. This CDR3 spans 14 amino acids. The CDR3 loop is CASSLGDIQETQYF. The CDR3 DNA reads as TGCGCCAGCAGCTTGGGGGACATCCAAGAGACCCAGTACTTC.

The chain has TRBV18 and TRBJ2-7; 8 bases align to TRBD1. CDR1 is KGHSH, CDR2 LQKENI, per germline. The CDR3 sequence is 17 residues long. The ends lost 3 bases at V and 2 bases at J; junction bases unmatched: 12. As DNA, the CDR3 is TGTGCCAGCTCACCTGTCCCCGGGACAGGTACCACCTACGAGCAGTACTTC. This translates into CASSPVPGTGTTYEQYF.

This clone was seen more than once but under ten times. The chain joins TRBV28 to TRBJ2-3, with a weak D call TRBD1 (6 bases). CDR1 is MDHEN, CDR2 SYDVKM, per germline. V lost 5 bases to trimming and J lost 4 bases, with 19 bases between them. This CDR3 region has 16 residues. CDR3 coding DNA: TGTGCCAGCAGTAAATACATCACAGGGATCGCAGATACGCAGTATTTT. Its translation: CASSKYITGIADTQYF. The full variable domain, its missing parts supplied by reference TRBV28 and TRBJ2-3, is DVKVTQSSRYLVKRTGEKVFLECVQDMDHENMFWYRQDPGLGLRLIYFSYDVKMKEKGDIPEGYSVSREKKERFSLILESASTNQTSMYLCASSKYITGIADTQYFGPGTRLTVL.